This T cell receptor beta chain was documented in a study of lymphopenia after photon versus proton radiotherapy. General observations from the study: After lymphocyte nadir, photon-treated repertoires showed oligoclonal expansion, especially CD8+ Temra. Photon-treated patients lost naive T cells and TCR diversity; proton-treated stayed stable. A bigger post-nadir fall in TCR diversity correlated inversely with survival time in deceased patients.

V was trimmed by 9 bases and J by 4 bases, leaving 15 bases between them. CDR1 LNHDA and CDR2 SQIVND come from the germline V gene (reference sequence). The CDR3 extends over 13 amino acids. This clone appeared a single time. Antigen unknown. The table came from immunoSEQ multiplex PCR; TCRdb's copy has only in-frame clones and leaves some out. The repertoire holds over 25,000 clones, over 85% seen once, with around 0.81% in the top ten. The receptor comes from a woman in her forties or fifties with cholangiocarcinoma. Source: peripheral blood, taken from a patient treated with photon-based radiotherapy. The gene calls are TRBV19 and TRBJ1-2, with a weak D call TRBD1 (5 bases). The CDR3 nucleotides are TGTGCCAGCACTGTTGGGGGATCCTATGGCTACACCTTC. It codes for CASTVGGSYGYTF.